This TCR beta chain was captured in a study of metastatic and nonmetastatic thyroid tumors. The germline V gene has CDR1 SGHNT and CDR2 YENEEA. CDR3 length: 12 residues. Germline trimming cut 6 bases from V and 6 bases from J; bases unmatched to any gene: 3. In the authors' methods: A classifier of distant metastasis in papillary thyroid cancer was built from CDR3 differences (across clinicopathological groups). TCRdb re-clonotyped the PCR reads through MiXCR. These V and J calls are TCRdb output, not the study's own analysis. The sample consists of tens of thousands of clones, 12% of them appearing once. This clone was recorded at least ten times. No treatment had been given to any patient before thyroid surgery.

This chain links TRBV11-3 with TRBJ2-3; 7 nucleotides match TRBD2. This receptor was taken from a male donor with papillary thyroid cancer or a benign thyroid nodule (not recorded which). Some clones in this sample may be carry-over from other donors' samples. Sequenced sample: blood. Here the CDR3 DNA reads TGTGCCAGCAGTGCGGGAGCCGATACGCAGTATTTT. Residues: CASSAGADTQYF.